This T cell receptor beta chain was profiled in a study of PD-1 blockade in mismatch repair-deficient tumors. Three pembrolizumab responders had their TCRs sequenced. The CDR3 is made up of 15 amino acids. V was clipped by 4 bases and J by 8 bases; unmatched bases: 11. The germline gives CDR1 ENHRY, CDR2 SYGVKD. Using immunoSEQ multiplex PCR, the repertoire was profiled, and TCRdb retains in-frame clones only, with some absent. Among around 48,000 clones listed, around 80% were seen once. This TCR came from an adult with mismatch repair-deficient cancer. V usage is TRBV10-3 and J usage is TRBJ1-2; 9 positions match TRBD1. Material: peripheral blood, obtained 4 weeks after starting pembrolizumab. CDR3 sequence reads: CAISATGGAGEGYTF. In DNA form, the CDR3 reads TGTGCCATCAGTGCCACAGGGGGCGCGGGAGAAGGCTACACCTTC.